This TCR beta chain was documented in a study of glioma-infiltrating T cells after dendritic cell vaccination. The table came from immunoSEQ multiplex PCR; TCRdb's copy has only in-frame clones and leaves some out. In the table there are fewer than 85,000 clones, 80% to 85% of which are singletons. The CDR3 extends over 16 amino acids. Germline V gene data show CDR1 as GTSNPN and CDR2 as SVGIG (reference sequence). With 1 base clipped from V and 6 bases from J, the junction kept 13 bases outside the gene matches. The specimen was blood, collected before dendritic cell vaccination. The chain carries TRBV30 and TRBJ1-2; TRBD1 matches at 8 bases. This clonotype was sampled from a human donor with glioblastoma. The CDR3 nucleotides are TGTGCCTGGAGTGACCCCCCGGACAGGGTCCTGAATGGCTACACCTTC. This codes for CAWSDPPDRVLNGYTF.